The 3 T cell receptor beta chains listed next were all sequenced from one sample in a study of monozygotic twins with inflammatory bowel disease. Each CDR3 protein gets one entry in TCRdb, which reprocessed the 5' RACE reads and gives no DNA. The sample data list some 160,000 distinct CDR3 sequences. Sequencing was done on a sample of blood. These receptors came from a human donor with ulcerative colitis or Crohn's disease, or a healthy co-twin of an affected twin (not recorded which).

The chain employs TRBV13 and TRBJ2-1. CDR1 is PRHDT and CDR2 is FYEKMQ in the germline V gene (reference sequence). CDR3 length equals 15 residues. The chain's CDR3 is CASSLDPGSYNEQFF.

V gene TRBV25-1 combines with J gene TRBJ2-3; the D call from TCRdb, TRBD1, cannot be confirmed without DNA. The CDR3 covers 16 residues. Germline lookup yields CDR1 MGHDK and CDR2 SYGVNS. The CDR3 loop reads CASRGGGRSNQYTQYF.

The chain has TRBV5-6 and TRBJ2-7; TCRdb picks TRBD1, but there is no DNA to check that call. Per germline, CDR1 SGHDT and CDR2 YYEEEE. This CDR3 region has 14 residues. The CDR3: CASSSVTGIYEQYF.